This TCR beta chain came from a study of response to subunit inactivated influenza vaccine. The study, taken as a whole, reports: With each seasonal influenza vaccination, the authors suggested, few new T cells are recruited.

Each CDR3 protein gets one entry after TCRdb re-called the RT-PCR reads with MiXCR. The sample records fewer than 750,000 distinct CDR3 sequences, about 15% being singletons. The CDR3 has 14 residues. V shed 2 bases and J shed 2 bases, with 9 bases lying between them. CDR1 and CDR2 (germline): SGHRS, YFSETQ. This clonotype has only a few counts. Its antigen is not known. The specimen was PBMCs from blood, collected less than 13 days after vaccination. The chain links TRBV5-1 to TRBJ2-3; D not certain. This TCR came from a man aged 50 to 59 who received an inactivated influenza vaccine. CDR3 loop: CASSFEGITDTQYF. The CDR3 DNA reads TGCGCCAGCAGCTTTGAAGGAATCACAGATACGCAGTATTTT.